This T cell receptor (beta chain) was sequenced for a study of blood T cells in healthy people across ages. Next came a second PCR, run for about 7 to 11 cycles, which used a sample-barcoded 5' primer along with a J-beta primer mix. Any given sample supplied a minimum of 3 million CDR3-containing paired-end reads. One entry per CDR3 protein, called by TCRdb with MiXCR from the 5' RACE reads. This sample has about 970,000 distinct CDR3 sequences, with 45% to 60% found just once. The junction had 6 bases not matched to a gene; V was cut back by 3 bases and J by 8 bases. CDR3 length: 14 residues. The germline V gene has CDR1 SQVTM and CDR2 ANQGSEA. This clonotype was seen many times.

The rearrangement links TRBV29-1 to TRBJ2-1; 11 bases align to TRBD1. The sequence was collected from a woman aged 60-75 years in good health. Sequencing was carried out using blood. CDR3 amino acids: CSVERDRGYDEQFF. DNA for the CDR3: TGCAGCGTTGAGAGGGACAGGGGGTACGATGAGCAGTTCTTC.